This is a list of T cell receptor beta chains from one sample in a study of cytomegalovirus exposure and HLA in healthy donors. Sequencing was performed with immunoSEQ multiplex PCR; in TCRdb, only in-frame clones are kept and a portion is missing. The sample shows some 200,000 clones, more than 65% of them seen only once. The sequenced material came from PBMCs. These receptors all stem from a man aged 50-60 years in good health and CMV-seronegative. The CDR3 runs from the conserved cysteine through the conserved F or W. The order of the fields is V gene, J gene, clone size, D gene, CDR3 protein, CDR3 DNA. The D gene is left open where the match is weak. Size values are once, few and many counts, or a class for expanded clones, and some rows have none.

TRBV30	TRBJ2-3	.	.	CAWNRISTDTQYF	TGTGCCTGGAACAGGATATCCACAGATACGCAGTATTTT
TRBV19	TRBJ1-1	.	TRBD1	CASTELGTGSYSAAFF	TGTGCCAGTACCGAACTTGGGACAGGGAGTTATTCCGCAGCTTTCTTT
TRBV7-7	TRBJ2-1	.	.	CASSLGAGGLYNEQFF	TGTGCCAGCAGCTTAGGAGCCGGCGGTTTGTACAATGAGCAGTTCTTC
TRBV7-9	TRBJ1-1	.	.	CSSSFYNTEAFF	TGTTCCAGCAGCTTTTATAACACTGAAGCTTTCTTT
TRBV18	TRBJ2-1	.	TRBD2	CASSPPGGAYNEQFF	TGTGCCAGCTCACCACCCGGGGGGGCCTACAATGAGCAGTTCTTC
TRBV20-1	TRBJ2-7	.	.	CSAVDSYEQYF	TGCAGTGCCGTAGATTCCTACGAGCAGTACTTC
TRBV29-1	TRBJ1-6	.	TRBD1	CSDPRGPPYNSPLHF	TGCAGCGATCCAAGGGGGCCCCCGTATAATTCACCCCTCCACTTT
TRBV6-1	TRBJ2-1	.	.	CASSGALLVSKFF	TGTGCCAGCAGTGGAGCCCTCTTAGTTTCCAAGTTCTTC
TRBV10-2	TRBJ2-7	.	TRBD1	CASRGTGAPYEQYF	TGCGCCAGCAGAGGGACAGGGGCCCCCTACGAGCAGTACTTC
TRBV15	TRBJ2-3	.	.	CATSRDISTDTQYF	TGTGCCACCAGCAGGGACATTTCCACAGATACGCAGTATTTT
TRBV30	TRBJ2-7	.	TRBD1	CAWRGGQGYHEQYF	TGTGCCTGGAGAGGGGGACAGGGGTACCACGAGCAGTACTTC
TRBV27	TRBJ2-7	.	TRBD1	CASTMTGGRYEQYF	TGTGCCAGCACCATGACAGGGGGACGCTACGAGCAGTACTTC
TRBV30	TRBJ1-1	.	.	CAWSRDTEAFF	TGTGCCTGGAGTCGGGACACTGAAGCTTTCTTT
TRBV7-2	TRBJ1-2	.	.	CASSLGFQEANYGYTF	TGTGCCAGCAGCTTAGGGTTCCAGGAGGCTAACTATGGCTACACCTTC
TRBV7-2	TRBJ2-1	.	.	CASSLAFGVYNEQFF	TGTGCCAGCAGCTTAGCGTTCGGGGTTTACAATGAGCAGTTCTTC
TRBV18	TRBJ2-7	.	.	CASSPNRDEQYF	TGTGCCAGCTCACCTAACAGAGACGAGCAGTACTTC
TRBV27	TRBJ1-5	.	TRBD1	CASSLYSGTGMEPQHF	TGTGCCAGCAGTCTCTACTCCGGGACAGGGATGGAGCCCCAGCATTTT
TRBV6-6	TRBJ1-4	.	TRBD1	CASRGGLTNEKLFF	TGTGCCAGCAGAGGGGGCTTGACTAATGAAAAACTGTTTTTT
TRBV4-1	TRBJ1-1	once	.	CASSHPRAAEAFF	TGCGCCAGCAGCCACCCCAGGGCCGCTGAAGCTTTCTTT
TRBV6-5	TRBJ1-1	.	.	CASSSRGMNTEAFF	TGTGCCAGCAGTTCTAGGGGGATGAACACTGAAGCTTTCTTT
TRBV18	TRBJ2-5	.	.	CASSFSQETQYF	TGTGCCAGCTCCTTCTCCCAAGAGACCCAGTACTTC
TRBV18	TRBJ1-1	.	TRBD1	CASSLGQGSRGPEAFF	TGTGCCAGCTCCCTTGGACAGGGCAGTCGGGGCCCTGAAGCTTTCTTT
TRBV7-2	TRBJ2-3	.	TRBD2	CASSPSSGGPKHTQYF	TGTGCCAGCAGCCCATCCAGCGGGGGACCGAAACATACGCAGTATTTT
TRBV9	TRBJ1-1	.	TRBD1	CASSARQGFLSEAFF	TGTGCCAGCAGCGCAAGACAGGGATTTCTGTCTGAAGCTTTCTTT
TRBV7-8	TRBJ1-1	.	.	CASSFPNRAAFF	TGTGCCAGCAGCTTCCCGAACAGGGCAGCTTTCTTT
TRBV7-8	TRBJ2-7	.	TRBD2	CASSSGLAGYEQYF	TGTGCCAGCAGCTCTGGACTAGCGGGGTACGAGCAGTACTTC
TRBV7-9	TRBJ1-2	few	.	CASSLIIPYGYTF	TGTGCCAGCAGCTTAATAATTCCCTATGGCTACACCTTC
TRBV2	TRBJ2-7	once	.	CASIRSGMTGEQYF	TGTGCCAGCATTCGTTCGGGGATGACTGGCGAGCAGTACTTC
TRBV15	TRBJ1-5	.	.	CATSRGERGGNQPQHF	TGTGCCACCAGCAGAGGCGAAAGGGGTGGCAATCAGCCCCAGCATTTT
TRBV5-1	TRBJ2-7	.	.	CASSLEPGLYEQYF	TGCGCCAGCAGCTTGGAACCAGGGCTCTACGAGCAGTACTTC
TRBV7-8	TRBJ1-4	once	TRBD1	CASSRRDRPTNEKLFF	TGTGCCAGCAGCCGACGGGACAGACCAACTAATGAAAAACTGTTTTTT
TRBV4-1	TRBJ1-3	once	.	CASSQVGWGNTIYF	TGCGCCAGCAGCCAAGTCGGGTGGGGAAACACCATATATTTT